Listed below are T cell receptor beta chains from one sample, sequenced in a study of identical twins. TCRdb reprocessed the 5' RACE reads via MiXCR and lists one record per CDR3 protein. Among about 190,000 distinct CDR3 sequences listed, less than 20% were seen once. This sample was also put to use in a study of T cells expressing NK-cell markers.

The sequencing sample was made of CD8+ T cells sorted from blood. These receptors were collected from a woman aged 18-35 years in good health. CDR3s include the opening cysteine and the closing phenylalanine or tryptophan. Fields, in order: CDR3 protein, V gene, D gene, J gene. The D gene is left open where the match is weak.

cdr3_aa: CASSVFLDRVDYGYTF
v_call: TRBV9
d_call: TRBD1
j_call: TRBJ1-2

cdr3_aa: CASSVPGLRGGETQYF
v_call: TRBV6-1
d_call: -
j_call: TRBJ2-5

cdr3_aa: CASIGISRPYEQYF
v_call: TRBV27
d_call: -
j_call: TRBJ2-7

cdr3_aa: CASTADSYNEQFF
v_call: TRBV12-3/TRBV12-4
d_call: -
j_call: TRBJ2-1

cdr3_aa: CSVEVSESTGELFF
v_call: TRBV29-1
d_call: -
j_call: TRBJ2-2

cdr3_aa: CSARVGTRGSYEQYF
v_call: TRBV20-1
d_call: TRBD2
j_call: TRBJ2-7

cdr3_aa: CASSAPTKQDRGETQYF
v_call: TRBV27
d_call: -
j_call: TRBJ2-5

cdr3_aa: CASSFLGTALEQYF
v_call: TRBV7-2
d_call: -
j_call: TRBJ2-7

cdr3_aa: CASSYSWEGPDEQFF
v_call: TRBV6-5
d_call: TRBD2
j_call: TRBJ2-1

cdr3_aa: CASSEEVSNFYEQYF
v_call: TRBV9
d_call: -
j_call: TRBJ2-7